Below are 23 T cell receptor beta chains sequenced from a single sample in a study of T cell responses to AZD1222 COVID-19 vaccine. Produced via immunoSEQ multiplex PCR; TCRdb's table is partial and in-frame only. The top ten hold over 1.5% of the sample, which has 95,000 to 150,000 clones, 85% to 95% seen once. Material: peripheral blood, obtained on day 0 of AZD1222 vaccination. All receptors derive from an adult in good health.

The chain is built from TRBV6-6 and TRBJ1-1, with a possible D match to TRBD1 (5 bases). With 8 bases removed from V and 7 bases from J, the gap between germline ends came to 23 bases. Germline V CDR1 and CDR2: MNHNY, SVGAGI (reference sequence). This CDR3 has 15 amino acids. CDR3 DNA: TGTGCCAGCGAACCAGGGTGGGCGGCGAGGAGTGAAGCTTTCTTT. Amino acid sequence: CASEPGWAARSEAFF.

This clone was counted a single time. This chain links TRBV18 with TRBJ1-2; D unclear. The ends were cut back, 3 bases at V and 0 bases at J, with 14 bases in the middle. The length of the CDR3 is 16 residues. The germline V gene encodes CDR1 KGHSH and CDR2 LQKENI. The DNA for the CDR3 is TGTGCCAGCTCACCTGGTCGGGTGGGAGCTAACTATGGCTACACCTTC. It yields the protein CASSPGRVGANYGYTF.

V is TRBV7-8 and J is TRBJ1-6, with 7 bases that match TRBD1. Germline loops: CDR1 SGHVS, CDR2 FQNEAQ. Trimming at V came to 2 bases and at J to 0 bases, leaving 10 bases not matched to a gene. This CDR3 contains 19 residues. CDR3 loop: CASSLSRTGSSSYNSPLHF. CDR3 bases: TGTGCCAGCAGCTTATCGCGGACAGGATCTAGCTCCTATAATTCACCCCTCCACTTT.

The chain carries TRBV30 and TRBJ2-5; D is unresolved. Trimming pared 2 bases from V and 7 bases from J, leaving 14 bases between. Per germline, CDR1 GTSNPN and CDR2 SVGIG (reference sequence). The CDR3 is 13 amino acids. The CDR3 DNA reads TGTGCCTGGAGTCCTTCATTAACGGGGACCCAGTACTTC. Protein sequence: CAWSPSLTGTQYF.

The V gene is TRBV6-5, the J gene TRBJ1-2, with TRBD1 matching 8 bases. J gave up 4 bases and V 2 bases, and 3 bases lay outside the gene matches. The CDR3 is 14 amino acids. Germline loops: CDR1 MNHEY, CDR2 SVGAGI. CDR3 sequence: CASSYGGTGYGYTF. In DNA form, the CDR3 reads TGTGCCAGCAGTTACGGTGGGACAGGCTATGGCTACACCTTC.

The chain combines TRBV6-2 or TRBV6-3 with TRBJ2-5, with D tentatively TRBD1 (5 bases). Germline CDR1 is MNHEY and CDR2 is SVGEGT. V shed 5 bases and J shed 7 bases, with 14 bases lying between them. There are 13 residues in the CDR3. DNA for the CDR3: TGTGCCAGCAGTGTACGATGGGGCTCGACCCAGTACTTC. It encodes CASSVRWGSTQYF.

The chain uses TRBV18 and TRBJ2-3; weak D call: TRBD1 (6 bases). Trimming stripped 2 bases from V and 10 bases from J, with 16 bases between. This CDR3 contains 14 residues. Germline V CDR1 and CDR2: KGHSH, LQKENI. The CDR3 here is CASSPLQGPGAQYF. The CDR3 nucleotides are TGTGCCAGCTCACCATTACAGGGCCCAGGGGCGCAGTATTTT.

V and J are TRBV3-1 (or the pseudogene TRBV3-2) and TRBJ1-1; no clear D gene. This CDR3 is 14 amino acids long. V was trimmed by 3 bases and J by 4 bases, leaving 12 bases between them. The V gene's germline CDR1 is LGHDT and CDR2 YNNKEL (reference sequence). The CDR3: CASSQADRGTEAFF. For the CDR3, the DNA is TGTGCCAGCAGCCAGGCGGACCGGGGCACTGAAGCTTTCTTT.

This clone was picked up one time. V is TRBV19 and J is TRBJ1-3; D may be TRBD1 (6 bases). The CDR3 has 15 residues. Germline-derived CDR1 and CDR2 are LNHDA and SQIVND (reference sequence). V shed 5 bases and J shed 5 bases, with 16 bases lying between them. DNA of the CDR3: TGTGCCAGTAGTGTTCCAGGACAGTCCCGAAACACCATATATTTT. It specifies CASSVPGQSRNTIYF.

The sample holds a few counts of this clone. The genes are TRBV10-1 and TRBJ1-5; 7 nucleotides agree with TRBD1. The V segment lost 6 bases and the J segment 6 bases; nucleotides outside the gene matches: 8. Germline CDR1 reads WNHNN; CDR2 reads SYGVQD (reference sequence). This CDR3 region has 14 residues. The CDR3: CASRGGQRGQPQHF. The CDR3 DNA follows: TGCGCCAGCAGAGGGGGACAGAGGGGTCAGCCCCAGCATTTT.

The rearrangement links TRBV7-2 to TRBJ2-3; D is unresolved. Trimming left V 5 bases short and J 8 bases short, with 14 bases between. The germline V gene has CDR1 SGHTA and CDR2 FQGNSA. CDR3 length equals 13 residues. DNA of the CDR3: TGTGCCAGCAGCCTAGTGGCTGCAAGTACGCAGTATTTT. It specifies CASSLVAASTQYF.

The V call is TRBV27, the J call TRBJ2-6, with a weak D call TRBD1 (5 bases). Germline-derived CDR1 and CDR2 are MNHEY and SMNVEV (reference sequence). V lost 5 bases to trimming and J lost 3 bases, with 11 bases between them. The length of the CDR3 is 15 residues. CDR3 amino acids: CASSPWGFGANVLTF. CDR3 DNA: TGTGCCAGCAGTCCGTGGGGCTTTGGGGCCAACGTCCTGACTTTC.

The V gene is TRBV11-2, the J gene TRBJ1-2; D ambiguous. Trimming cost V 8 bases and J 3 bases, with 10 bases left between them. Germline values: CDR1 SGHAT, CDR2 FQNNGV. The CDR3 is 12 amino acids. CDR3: CASSREDYGYTF. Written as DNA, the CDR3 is TGTGCCAGCTCCCGGGAAGACTATGGCTACACCTTC.

The CDR3 DNA sequence: TGTGCCAGCAGCTCCGGACAGGGAAGAGGGAATGAAAAACTGTTTTTT. Its protein product is CASSSGQGRGNEKLFF. The rearrangement links TRBV11-2 to TRBJ1-4; 8 bases align to TRBD1. Germline V lookup: CDR1 SGHAT, CDR2 FQNNGV. This CDR3 region has 16 residues. Trimming took 4 bases from V and 5 from J; bases not matched to a gene: 9.

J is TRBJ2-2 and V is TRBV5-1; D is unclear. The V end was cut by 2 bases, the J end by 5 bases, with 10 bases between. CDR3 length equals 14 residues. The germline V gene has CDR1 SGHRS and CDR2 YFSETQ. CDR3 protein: CASSLFDSTGELFF. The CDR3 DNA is TGCGCCAGCAGCTTATTTGACTCGACCGGGGAGCTGTTTTTT.

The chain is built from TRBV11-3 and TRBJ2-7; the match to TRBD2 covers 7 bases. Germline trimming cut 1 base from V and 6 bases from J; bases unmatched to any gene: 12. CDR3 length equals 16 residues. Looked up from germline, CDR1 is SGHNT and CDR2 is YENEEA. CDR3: CASSLGPAGPRGEQYV. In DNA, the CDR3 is TGTGCCAGCAGCTTAGGGCCAGCGGGACCCAGAGGCGAGCAGTACGTC.

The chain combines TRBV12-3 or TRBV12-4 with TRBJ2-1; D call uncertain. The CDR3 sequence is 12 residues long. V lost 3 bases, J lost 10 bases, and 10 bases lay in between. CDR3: CASSFSSGEQFF. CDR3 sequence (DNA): TGTGCCAGCAGTTTTAGTTCCGGGGAGCAGTTCTTC.

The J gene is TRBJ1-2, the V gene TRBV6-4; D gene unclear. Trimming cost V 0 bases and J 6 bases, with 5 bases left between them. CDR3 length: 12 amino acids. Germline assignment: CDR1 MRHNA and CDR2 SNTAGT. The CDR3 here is CASSDSGNGYTF. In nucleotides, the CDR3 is TGTGCCAGCAGTGACTCAGGGAATGGCTACACCTTC.

CDR3: CASSISNYGYTF. The CDR3, as DNA: TGTGCCAGTAGTATTTCAAACTATGGCTACACCTTC. The rearrangement joins TRBV19 to TRBJ1-2, with no clear D. The germline V and J ends were trimmed by 3 bases and 2 bases, with 4 bases remaining between them. Germline lookup yields CDR1 LNHDA and CDR2 SQIVND (reference sequence). This CDR3 is built from 12 residues. Full variable domain (outside the CDR3, taken from reference TRBV19 and TRBJ1-2): DGGITQSPKYLFRKEGQNVTLSCEQNLNHDAMYWYRQDPGQGLRLIYYSQIVNDFQKGDIAEGYSVSREKKESFPLTVTSAQKNPTAFYLCASSISNYGYTFGSGTRLTVV.

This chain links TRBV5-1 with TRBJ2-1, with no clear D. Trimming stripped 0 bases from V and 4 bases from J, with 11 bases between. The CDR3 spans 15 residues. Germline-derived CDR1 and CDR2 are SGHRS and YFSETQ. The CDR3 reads CASSLADPEYNEQFF. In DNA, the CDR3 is TGCGCCAGCAGCTTGGCTGACCCCGAATACAATGAGCAGTTCTTC.

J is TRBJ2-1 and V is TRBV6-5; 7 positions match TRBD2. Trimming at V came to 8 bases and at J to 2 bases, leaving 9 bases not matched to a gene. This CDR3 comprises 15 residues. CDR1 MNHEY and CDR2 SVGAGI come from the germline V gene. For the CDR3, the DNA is TGTGCCAGCGTGAGGGGCGGGACTACCTACAATGAGCAGTTCTTC. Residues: CASVRGGTTYNEQFF.

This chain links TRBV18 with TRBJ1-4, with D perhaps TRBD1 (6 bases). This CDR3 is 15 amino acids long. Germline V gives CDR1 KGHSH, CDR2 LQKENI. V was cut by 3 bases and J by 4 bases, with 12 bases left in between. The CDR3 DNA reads TGTGCCAGCTCACCTCAGGACAGTTTTAATGAAAAACTGTTTTTT. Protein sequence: CASSPQDSFNEKLFF.

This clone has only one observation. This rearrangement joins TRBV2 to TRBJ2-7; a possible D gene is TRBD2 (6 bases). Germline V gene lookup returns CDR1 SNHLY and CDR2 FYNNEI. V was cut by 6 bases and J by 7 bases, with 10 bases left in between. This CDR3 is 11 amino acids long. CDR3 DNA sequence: TGTGCCAGCAGGGCCGGGAGTGAGCAGTACTTC. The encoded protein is CASRAGSEQYF. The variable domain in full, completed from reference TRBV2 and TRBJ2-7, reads EPEVTQTPSHQVTQMGQEVILRCVPISNHLYFYWYRQILGQKVEFLVSFYNNEISEKSEIFDDQFSVERPDGSNFTLKIRSTKLEDSAMYFCASRAGSEQYFGPGTRLTVT.